This is a list of T cell receptor beta chains from one sample in a study of cytomegalovirus exposure and HLA in healthy donors. Repertoires were generated with immunoSEQ multiplex PCR, while TCRdb's copy carries only in-frame clones and drops some. Of about 73,000 clones in the sample, 94% were seen once. The sequenced sample was PBMCs. The origin of the receptors is a woman between 18 and 30 years old in good health and CMV-seronegative. CDR3s include the opening cysteine and the closing phenylalanine or tryptophan. A D gene is named only where the DNA matches it firmly. Clone sizes are given selectively: once, few, many, or a class where the clone is expanded.

v_gene: TRBV28; d_gene: TRBD2; abundance: -; j_gene: TRBJ2-1; CDR3aa: CASSPSSGSPNEQFF; CDR3nt: TGTGCCAGCAGCCCCTCTAGCGGGAGCCCCAATGAGCAGTTCTTC
v_gene: TRBV5-1; d_gene: -; abundance: few; j_gene: TRBJ1-2; CDR3aa: CASRIDRTSSYGYTF; CDR3nt: TGCGCCAGCAGAATCGACAGGACGTCCTCCTATGGCTACACCTTC
v_gene: TRBV7-9; d_gene: TRBD1; abundance: -; j_gene: TRBJ1-4; CDR3aa: CASSLGQGENEKLFF; CDR3nt: TGTGCCAGCAGCTTGGGACAGGGGGAGAATGAAAAACTGTTTTTT
v_gene: TRBV7-2; d_gene: -; abundance: once; j_gene: TRBJ2-3; CDR3aa: CASSPLRGSYSTDTQYF; CDR3nt: TGTGCCAGCAGCCCCCTTCGCGGCAGCTACAGCACAGATACGCAGTATTTT
v_gene: TRBV15; d_gene: TRBD2; abundance: -; j_gene: TRBJ2-1; CDR3aa: CATSIGLASYNEQFF; CDR3nt: TGTGCCACCAGCATTGGACTAGCGAGTTACAATGAGCAGTTCTTC
v_gene: TRBV30; d_gene: TRBD1; abundance: -; j_gene: TRBJ1-5; CDR3aa: CAWRGDRGTGAQHF; CDR3nt: TGTGCCTGGAGGGGTGACAGGGGCACGGGGGCCCAGCATTTT
v_gene: TRBV27; d_gene: -; abundance: -; j_gene: TRBJ2-1; CDR3aa: CASIEGNEQFF; CDR3nt: TGTGCCAGCATTGAGGGCAATGAGCAGTTCTTC
v_gene: TRBV4-1; d_gene: TRBD2; abundance: -; j_gene: TRBJ2-6; CDR3aa: CASSQRWSSGKERWGANVLTF; CDR3nt: TGCGCCAGCAGCCAACGGTGGTCTAGCGGGAAAGAGAGGTGGGGGGCCAACGTCCTGACTTTC
v_gene: TRBV13; d_gene: TRBD1; abundance: -; j_gene: TRBJ2-1; CDR3aa: CASSWDGTGDYNEQFF; CDR3nt: TGTGCCAGCAGCTGGGACGGGACAGGGGACTACAATGAGCAGTTCTTC
v_gene: TRBV30; d_gene: TRBD2; abundance: once; j_gene: TRBJ2-7; CDR3aa: CAWSVTSGRHEQYF; CDR3nt: TGTGCCTGGAGTGTGACTAGCGGGAGACACGAGCAGTACTTC
v_gene: TRBV15; d_gene: TRBD2; abundance: once; j_gene: TRBJ2-7; CDR3aa: CATSPTSTYEQYF; CDR3nt: TGTGCCACCAGCCCGACTAGCACCTACGAGCAGTACTTC
v_gene: TRBV18; d_gene: TRBD2; abundance: -; j_gene: TRBJ2-7; CDR3aa: CASSSAGVYEQYF; CDR3nt: TGTGCCAGCTCATCTGCGGGGGTCTACGAGCAGTACTTC
v_gene: TRBV11-2; d_gene: -; abundance: -; j_gene: TRBJ2-3; CDR3aa: CASSLVHRTDTQYF; CDR3nt: TGTGCCAGCAGCCTCGTCCATCGGACAGATACGCAGTATTTT
v_gene: TRBV10-3; d_gene: TRBD2; abundance: -; j_gene: TRBJ2-1; CDR3aa: CAYGASGGNEQFF; CDR3nt: TGTGCCTATGGGGCTAGCGGGGGGAATGAGCAGTTCTTC
v_gene: TRBV6-1; d_gene: -; abundance: -; j_gene: TRBJ1-5; CDR3aa: CASSEPPQAHNQPQHF; CDR3nt: TGTGCCAGCAGTGAACCCCCACAGGCCCACAATCAGCCCCAGCATTTT
v_gene: TRBV5-1; d_gene: TRBD1; abundance: -; j_gene: TRBJ1-2; CDR3aa: CASSGRQGPSSNYGYTF; CDR3nt: TGCGCCAGCAGCGGTAGACAGGGGCCCTCTTCTAACTATGGCTACACCTTC